The source of this T cell receptor beta chain is a study of molecular identifiers for immune sequencing clone quantification. This clonotype turned up a few times. Using a CD8+CD4-CCR7+CD45RA+ phenotype, naive CD8 T cells were sorted. Both previously described methods and listed TCR primers were employed to make bulk TCR libraries. A single record per CDR3 protein comes from TCRdb applying MiXCR to the PCR reads. The profile shows around 480,000 distinct CDR3 sequences, about a fifth of them singletons. V was cut by 3 bases and J by 10 bases, with 19 bases left in between. The CDR3 covers 16 residues. Germline CDR1 and CDR2: SGHDN and FVKESK.

Sequenced input: naive CD8+ T cells from blood, with Jurkat cell RNA spiked in. The subset denotes: FACS-sorted CD8+CD4-CCR7+CD45RA+ naive T cells. The rearrangement uses TRBV14 and TRBJ1-6; tentatively, D is TRBD1 (6 bases). This receptor was taken from a human donor in good health. Some libraries in this study had Jurkat cell RNA spiked in. The CDR3 DNA follows: TGTGCCAGCAGCCAGGAAACAGGGATCTTTTGGTCACCCCTCCACTTT. Its protein product is CASSQETGIFWSPLHF.